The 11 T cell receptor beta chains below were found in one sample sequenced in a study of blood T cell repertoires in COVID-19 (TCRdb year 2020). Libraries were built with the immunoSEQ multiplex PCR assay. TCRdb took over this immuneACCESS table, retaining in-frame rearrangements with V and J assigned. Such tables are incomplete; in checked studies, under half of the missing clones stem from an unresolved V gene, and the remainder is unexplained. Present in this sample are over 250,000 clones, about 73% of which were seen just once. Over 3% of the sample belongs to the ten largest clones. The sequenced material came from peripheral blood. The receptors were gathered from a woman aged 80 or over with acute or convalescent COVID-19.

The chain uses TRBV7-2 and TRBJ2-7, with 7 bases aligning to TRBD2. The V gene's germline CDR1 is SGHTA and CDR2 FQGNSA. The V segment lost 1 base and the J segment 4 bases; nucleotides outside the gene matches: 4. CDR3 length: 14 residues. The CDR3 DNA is TGTGCCAGCAGCTTAGGAGCGGGGAAATACGAGCAGTACTTC. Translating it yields CASSLGAGKYEQYF.

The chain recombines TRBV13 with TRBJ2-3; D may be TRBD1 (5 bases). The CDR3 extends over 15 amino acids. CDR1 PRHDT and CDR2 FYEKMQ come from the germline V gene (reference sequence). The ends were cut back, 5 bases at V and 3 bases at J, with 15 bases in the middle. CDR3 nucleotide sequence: TGTGCCAGCAGCGCAAGACAGATTCGGACAGATACGCAGTATTTT. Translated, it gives CASSARQIRTDTQYF.

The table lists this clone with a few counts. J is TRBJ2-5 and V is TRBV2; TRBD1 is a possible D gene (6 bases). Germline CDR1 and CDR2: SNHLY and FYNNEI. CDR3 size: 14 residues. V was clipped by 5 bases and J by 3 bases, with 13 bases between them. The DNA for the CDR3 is TGTGCCAGCAGTATAACAGGGACAAAAGAGACCCAGTACTTC. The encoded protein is CASSITGTKETQYF.

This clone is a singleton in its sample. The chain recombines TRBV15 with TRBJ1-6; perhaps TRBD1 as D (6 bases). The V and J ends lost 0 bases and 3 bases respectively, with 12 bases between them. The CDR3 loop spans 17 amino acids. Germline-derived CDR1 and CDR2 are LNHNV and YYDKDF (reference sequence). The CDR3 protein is CATSRDMRDNYNSPLHF. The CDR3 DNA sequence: TGTGCCACCAGCAGAGATATGAGGGACAACTATAATTCACCCCTCCACTTT.

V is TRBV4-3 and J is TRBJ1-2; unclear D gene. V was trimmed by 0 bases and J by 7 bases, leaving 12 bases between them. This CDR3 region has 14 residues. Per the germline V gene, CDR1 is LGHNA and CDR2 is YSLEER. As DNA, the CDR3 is TGCGCCAGCAGCCAAGAGGACTATTCTACTGGCTACACCTTC. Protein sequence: CASSQEDYSTGYTF.

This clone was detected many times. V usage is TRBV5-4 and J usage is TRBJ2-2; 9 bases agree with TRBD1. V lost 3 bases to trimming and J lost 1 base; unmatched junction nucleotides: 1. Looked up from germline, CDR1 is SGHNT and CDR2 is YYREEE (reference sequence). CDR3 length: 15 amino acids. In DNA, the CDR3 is TGTGCCAGCAGCTGGGACAGGGAGAACACCGGGGAGCTGTTTTTT. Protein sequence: CASSWDRENTGELFF.

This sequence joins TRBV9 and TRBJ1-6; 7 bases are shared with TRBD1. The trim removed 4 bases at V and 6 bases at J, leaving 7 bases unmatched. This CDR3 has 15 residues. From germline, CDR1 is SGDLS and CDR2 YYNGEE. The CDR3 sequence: CASSSDRASNSPLHF. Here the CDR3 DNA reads TGTGCCAGCAGCTCAGACAGGGCCTCTAATTCACCCCTCCACTTT.

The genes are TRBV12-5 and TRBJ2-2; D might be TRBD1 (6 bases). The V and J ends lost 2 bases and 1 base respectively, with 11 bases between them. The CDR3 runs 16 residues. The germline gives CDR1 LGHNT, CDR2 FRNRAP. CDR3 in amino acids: CASGLPRDKNTGELFF. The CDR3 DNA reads TGTGCTAGTGGTTTGCCGAGGGACAAGAACACCGGGGAGCTGTTTTTT.

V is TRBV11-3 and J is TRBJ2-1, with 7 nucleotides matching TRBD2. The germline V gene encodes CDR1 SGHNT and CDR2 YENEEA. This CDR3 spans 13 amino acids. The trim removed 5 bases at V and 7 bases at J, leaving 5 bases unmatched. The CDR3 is CASSRGRGNEQFF. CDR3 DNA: TGTGCCAGCAGCCGGGGGAGGGGAAATGAGCAGTTCTTC. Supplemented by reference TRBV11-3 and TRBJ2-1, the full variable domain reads EAGVVQSPRYKIIEKKQPVAFWCNPISGHNTLYWYLQNLGQGPELLIRYENEEAVDDSQLPKDRFSAERLKGVDSTLKIQPAELGDSAVYLCASSRGRGNEQFFGPGTRLTVL.

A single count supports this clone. The CDR3 DNA sequence: TGTGCCAGTAGTATATCCGGTGGCCCTGCGGTAATCCTGTTTTTT. It yields the protein CASSISGGPAVILFF. The gene calls are TRBV19 and TRBJ1-4; D call uncertain. The V end was cut by 2 bases, the J end by 14 bases, with 21 bases between. The CDR3 has 15 residues. Looked up from germline, CDR1 is LNHDA and CDR2 is SQIVND (reference sequence).

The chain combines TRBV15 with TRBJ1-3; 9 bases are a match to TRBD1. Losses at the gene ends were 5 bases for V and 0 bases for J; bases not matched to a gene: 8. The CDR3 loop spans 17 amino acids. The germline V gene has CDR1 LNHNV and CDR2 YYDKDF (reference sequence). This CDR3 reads CATSQDRGFLSGNTIYF. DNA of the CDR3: TGTGCCACCAGCCAGGACAGGGGCTTCCTCTCTGGAAACACCATATATTTT.